This T cell receptor beta chain originates from a study of T cells of healthy individuals. The germline gives CDR1 MNHEY, CDR2 SVGAGI. The CDR3 contains 13 residues. Deletions cut 9 bases from V and 5 bases from J, with 14 bases between. MiXCR, applied by TCRdb to the 5' RACE reads, yields one record per CDR3 protein. The sample holds 45,000 to 60,000 distinct CDR3 sequences; about 14% are singletons and the top ten take 15% to 20%. The source of this sequence is a human donor in good health. The gene calls are TRBV6-5 and TRBJ2-1; weak D call: TRBD1 (6 bases). DNA for the CDR3: TGTGCCAGTAGCAGGGGCGGCAACAATGAGCAGTTCTTC. As protein: CASSRGGNNEQFF.